A selection of T cell receptor beta chains follows, all from one sample in a study of blood T cell repertoires in COVID-19. Measured with immunoSEQ multiplex PCR; TCRdb has only the in-frame clones, and not every one. In the table there are some 210,000 clones, 75% to 90% of which are singletons. The sequencing sample was made of peripheral blood. The origin of the receptors is a man aged 60-69 years who had recovered from COVID-19. Both conserved end residues are trimmed from each CDR3. The order of the fields is CDR3 protein, CDR3 length, J gene, V gene.

ASSPGLAKYEQY	12	TRBJ2-7	TRBV3-1/TRBV3-2
ASTLGTSGGTSTDTQY	16	TRBJ2-3	TRBV21-1
ASRLVLAGCPNTGELF	16	TRBJ2-2	TRBV12-2
ASSIRRQGDSPLH	13	TRBJ1-6	TRBV19
ASSQGRTSRVYGYT	14	TRBJ1-2	TRBV3-1/TRBV3-2
ASSVKGQGARETQY	14	TRBJ2-5	TRBV6-1
ASSIVGRFLGAF	12	TRBJ1-1	TRBV19
ASSDSNYGYT	10	TRBJ1-2	TRBV5-4
ASSLLTGELF	10	TRBJ2-2	TRBV5-4
ASSSGSGSTDTQY	13	TRBJ2-3	TRBV4-2
SARWRGAYNEQF	12	TRBJ2-1	TRBV29-1
ASSRDGGRRTDTQY	14	TRBJ2-3	TRBV18
ASSQSRASGWQETQY	15	TRBJ2-5	TRBV3-1/TRBV3-2
ASSSSGVGTQY	11	TRBJ2-5	TRBV7-2
ASGGTSSSPLH	11	TRBJ1-6	TRBV6-5
ASSEIGQGCNQPQH	14	TRBJ1-5	TRBV10-1
ASSKLASYEQY	11	TRBJ2-7	TRBV4-1
ASSSGLAVRNEQF	13	TRBJ2-1	TRBV11-2
ASSLRSTSGFLGDRTDTQY	19	TRBJ2-3	TRBV27
SVVPNWAQETQY	12	TRBJ2-5	TRBV29-1
ASSTGLAGGRTDTQY	15	TRBJ2-3	TRBV5-1
SAYKNTEAF	9	TRBJ1-1	TRBV20-1
ASSLGGRVGGYT	12	TRBJ1-2	TRBV7-2
ASSKSTSGGPGETQY	15	TRBJ2-5	TRBV5-1
ASSGGARGDTQY	12	TRBJ2-3	TRBV5-6
ASRKLPEAGELF	12	TRBJ2-2	TRBV6-5
ASSQKSRDRVGISPLH	16	TRBJ1-6	TRBV4-2
AWSVTGQQF	9	TRBJ2-1	TRBV30
ASRNSGGRTGELF	13	TRBJ2-2	TRBV7-3
SVRRETQY	8	TRBJ2-5	TRBV29-1
ASSPLRLVYEQY	12	TRBJ2-7	TRBV7-8
ASAGQLQF	8	TRBJ2-1	TRBV28
ATSRDKTSGREQY	13	TRBJ2-7	TRBV15